The 2 T cell receptor beta chains presented below share a single source sample, sequenced in a study of blood T cell repertoires in COVID-19. Data came from immunoSEQ multiplex PCR; TCRdb stores just in-frame clones and leaves some out. The profile covers 240,000 or so clones, with about nine tenths appearing a single time and about 7% taken by the ten largest. Material: peripheral blood. These receptors all stem from a man aged 55 to 70 who had recovered from COVID-19.

The rearrangement links TRBV9 to TRBJ2-3; D perhaps matches TRBD2 (5 bases). The germline V gene has CDR1 SGDLS and CDR2 YYNGEE. Trimming cost V 7 bases and J 0 bases, with 15 bases left between them. The CDR3 is made up of 15 amino acids. This CDR3 is CASELGSTSTDTQYF. CDR3 sequence (DNA): TGTGCCAGCGAACTAGGGAGTACTAGCACAGATACGCAGTATTTT.

This CDR3 is CASGLTSGGMNEQFF. CDR3 nucleotides: TGTGCCAGCGGCCTGACTAGCGGGGGGATGAATGAGCAGTTCTTC. The V and J genes are TRBV5-4 and TRBJ2-1; 13 nucleotides agree with TRBD2. CDR1 and CDR2 (germline): SGHNT, YYREEE (reference sequence). With 7 bases clipped from V and 7 bases from J, the junction kept 8 bases outside the gene matches. This CDR3 has 15 amino acids.